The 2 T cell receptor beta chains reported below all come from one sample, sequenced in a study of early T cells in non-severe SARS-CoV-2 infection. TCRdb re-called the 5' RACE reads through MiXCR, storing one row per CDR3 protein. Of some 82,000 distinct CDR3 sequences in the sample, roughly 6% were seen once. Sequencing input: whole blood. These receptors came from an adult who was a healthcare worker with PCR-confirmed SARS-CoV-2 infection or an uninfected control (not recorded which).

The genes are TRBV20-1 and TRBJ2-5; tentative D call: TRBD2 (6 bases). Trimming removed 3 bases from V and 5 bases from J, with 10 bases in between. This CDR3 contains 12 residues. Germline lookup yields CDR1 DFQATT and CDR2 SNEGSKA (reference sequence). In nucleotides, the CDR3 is TGCAGTGCTAGGGGCGGGGTTGAGACCCAGTACTTC. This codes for CSARGGVETQYF.

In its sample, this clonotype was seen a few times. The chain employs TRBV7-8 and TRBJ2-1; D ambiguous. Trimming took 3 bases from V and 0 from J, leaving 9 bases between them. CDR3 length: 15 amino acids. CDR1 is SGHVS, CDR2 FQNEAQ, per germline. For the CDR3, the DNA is TGTGCCAGCAGCTTGAAGGGAAGCTCCTACAATGAGCAGTTCTTC. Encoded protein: CASSLKGSSYNEQFF.